Shown below are 15 T cell receptor beta chains from a single sample sequenced in a study of PD-L1 blockade in urothelial cancer. Only in-frame clones appear in the TCRdb table, and some are missing; sequencing was by immunoSEQ multiplex PCR. The sample includes approximately 71,000 clones, roughly nine tenths of them seen just once. The sequencing here drew on PBMCs, taken around atezolizumab (anti-PD-L1) treatment. These receptors were collected from a man aged 55-75 years with urothelial cancer.

This rearrangement joins TRBV7-2 to TRBJ1-5; no firm D call. Trimming removed 5 bases from V and 1 base from J, with 18 bases in between. CDR1 is SGHTA, CDR2 FQGNSA, per germline. This CDR3 contains 17 residues. Here the CDR3 DNA reads TGTGCCAGCAGCCAATCAGACTTAATTGGGAGCAATCAGCCCCAGCATTTT. It is translated as CASSQSDLIGSNQPQHF. Filled out from reference TRBV7-2 and TRBJ1-5, the complete variable domain reads GAGVSQSPSNKVTEKGKDVELRCDPISGHTALYWYRQSLGQGLEFLIYFQGNSAPDKSGLPSDRFSAERTGGSVSTLTIQRTQQEDSAVYLCASSQSDLIGSNQPQHFGDGTRLSIL.

The chain couples TRBV5-6 to TRBJ2-7; 12 nucleotides align to TRBD1. Germline values: CDR1 SGHDT, CDR2 YYEEEE. V lost 4 bases to trimming and J lost 3 bases; unmatched junction nucleotides: 11. This CDR3 comprises 17 residues. DNA of the CDR3: TGTGCCAGCAGCCAACCCCCGGGACAGGGGGCTGACTACGAGCAGTACTTC. It encodes CASSQPPGQGADYEQYF.

This clone was found once. The rearrangement links TRBV7-6 to TRBJ2-5, with D possibly being TRBD2 (5 bases). This CDR3 contains 15 residues. Looked up from germline, CDR1 is SGHVS and CDR2 is FNYEAQ. Trimming stripped 1 base from V and 5 bases from J, with 14 bases between. In nucleotides, the CDR3 is TGTGCCAGCAGCTTAGAGGCGCCGCCGGGGGAGACCCAGTACTTC. This encodes CASSLEAPPGETQYF.

The chain combines TRBV5-1 with TRBJ1-5, with a possible D match to TRBD1 (5 bases). The CDR3 is 15 amino acids. From germline, CDR1 is SGHRS and CDR2 YFSETQ. Trimming shortened V by 5 bases and J by 2 bases, and 14 bases separated the two germline ends. The CDR3 DNA is TGCGCCAGCAGTGCTGGGGGGTCGGGCAATCAGCCCCAGCATTTT. As protein: CASSAGGSGNQPQHF.

The V call is TRBV6-1, the J call TRBJ2-1; D may be TRBD1 (6 bases). There are 14 residues in the CDR3. With 4 bases removed from V and 4 bases from J, the gap between germline ends came to 11 bases. Germline CDR1 MNHNS, CDR2 SASEGT. The CDR3 is CASSGPGQYNEQFF. In DNA form, the CDR3 reads TGTGCCAGCAGTGGACCCGGACAGTACAATGAGCAGTTCTTC.

This sequence joins TRBV7-2 and TRBJ2-1; D not certain. The CDR3 contains 14 residues. Germline values: CDR1 SGHTA, CDR2 FQGNSA. V lost 2 bases, J lost 3 bases, and 8 bases lay in between. The CDR3 nucleotides are TGTGCCAGCAGCTTACGTGCGGTCTACAATGAGCAGTTCTTC. The encoded protein is CASSLRAVYNEQFF.

This sequence joins TRBV11-2 and TRBJ2-1; D might be TRBD2 (5 bases). V dropped 6 bases and J dropped 4 bases, with 16 bases sitting between them. The CDR3 has 15 residues. Per germline, CDR1 SGHAT and CDR2 FQNNGV. CDR3 coding DNA: TGTGCCAGCAGACACCTCGCGGGCAAGTACAATGAGCAGTTCTTC. Its translation: CASRHLAGKYNEQFF.

The chain links TRBV5-4 to TRBJ2-3, with 8 bases lining up with TRBD1. J gave up 4 bases and V 2 bases, and 9 bases lay outside the gene matches. The germline V gene has CDR1 SGHNT and CDR2 YYREEE (reference sequence). The length of the CDR3 is 16 residues. The CDR3 reads CASSFYRGIMADTQYF. DNA of the CDR3: TGTGCCAGCAGCTTTTACAGGGGGATTATGGCAGATACGCAGTATTTT.

This chain uses TRBV13 with TRBJ2-1, with TRBD1 identical over 9 bases. The CDR3 runs 13 residues. J gave up 7 bases and V 8 bases, and 6 bases lay outside the gene matches. The germline gives CDR1 PRHDT, CDR2 FYEKMQ (reference sequence). In DNA, the CDR3 is TGTGCCAGCTTGGGACAGGGTTTTAATGAGCAGTTCTTC. It translates to CASLGQGFNEQFF.

This chain uses TRBV25-1 with TRBJ2-7, with TRBD1 identical over 9 bases. This CDR3 is built from 18 residues. The J segment lost 2 bases and the V segment lost 1 base, leaving 12 bases of the junction unmatched. CDR1 is MGHDK, CDR2 SYGVNS, per germline. The CDR3 reads CASSESPPRGQGTYEQYF. The CDR3 region has the DNA TGTGCCAGCAGTGAATCCCCCCCCCGGGGACAGGGAACCTACGAGCAGTACTTC.

The CDR3 DNA reads as TGTGCCAGCAGTTTTAGAACAGGGTTATCCTTTGAGCAGTTCTTC. Encoded protein: CASSFRTGLSFEQFF. The chain combines TRBV28 with TRBJ2-1; tentatively, D is TRBD1 (6 bases). The germline gives CDR1 MDHEN, CDR2 SYDVKM. The CDR3 runs to 15 residues. Trimming cost V 3 bases and J 9 bases, with 18 bases left between them.

This sequence joins TRBV5-4 and TRBJ2-2, with TRBD1 identical over 7 bases. V lost 0 bases and J lost 1; bases outside the gene matches: 6. Germline V CDR1 and CDR2: SGHNT, YYREEE (reference sequence). The CDR3 consists of 17 residues. The CDR3 DNA reads TGTGCCAGCAGCTTGGGGACACAGGGGATGAACACCGGGGAGCTGTTTTTT. Translating it yields CASSLGTQGMNTGELFF.

The chain combines TRBV7-8 with TRBJ1-1; D remains ambiguous. The V and J ends lost 5 bases and 4 bases respectively, with 11 bases between them. Per germline, CDR1 SGHVS and CDR2 FQNEAQ. This CDR3 has 13 residues. CDR3: CASSLTDGTEAFF. CDR3 DNA sequence: TGTGCCAGCAGCCTCACTGATGGCACTGAAGCTTTCTTT.

The J gene is TRBJ2-7, the V gene TRBV5-4, with 12 bases matching TRBD2. Per germline, CDR1 SGHNT and CDR2 YYREEE (reference sequence). There are 15 residues in the CDR3. V gave up 3 bases and J gave up 1 base; unmatched junction bases: 2. The CDR3: CASSSTSGRSYEQYF. The CDR3 nucleotides are TGTGCCAGCAGCTCGACTAGCGGGAGATCCTACGAGCAGTACTTC.

The V call is TRBV5-1, the J call TRBJ2-3; D possibly corresponds to TRBD1 (6 bases). CDR1 SGHRS and CDR2 YFSETQ come from the germline V gene. This CDR3 spans 14 amino acids. V lost 5 bases, J lost 9 bases, and 19 bases lay in between. For the CDR3, the DNA is TGCGCCAGCAGACGAGCAGGGGCAAGAGAGACGCAGTATTTT. Translated: CASRRAGARETQYF.